This TCR beta chain was obtained from a study of shared clonotypes between healthy human individuals. For the study at large: Used for every donor were three CD4 naive, three CD4 memory, two CD8 naive and one CD8 memory plate. Study-wide findings and caveats: Investigators collected only blood, and repertoires in tissues likely differ.

J gave up 9 bases and V 4 bases, and 16 bases lay outside the gene matches. The CDR3 has 18 amino acids. Germline CDR1 reads LGHNA; CDR2 reads YNFKEQ. Turning to this clone: Its target is not known.

Splitting the CD4+ cells yielded a CD45RA+ naive subset and a CD45RA-negative memory subset. The protocol was immunoSEQ multiplex PCR, while the TCRdb copy is restricted to in-frame clones and leaves out a portion. The sample includes about 2.3 million clones, around 93% seen only once; the top ten take 0.37%. Specimen: naive CD4+ T cells from PBMCs. The subset is: CD45RA+ positively selected. The clonotype comes from a man aged 18 to 30 in good health. Some clones in this sample may be carry-over from other donors' samples. V usage is TRBV4-2 and J usage is TRBJ2-1, with 12 bases that match TRBD2. This CDR3 reads CASSLPYGTSGLIGEQFF. In DNA, the CDR3 is TGTGCCAGCAGCCTACCCTACGGGACTAGCGGGCTTATAGGTGAGCAGTTCTTC.